This TCR beta chain was sequenced for a study of T cells in Graves' hyperthyroidism and ophthalmopathy. Study in general: Initial diagnosis, before any treatment, was when peripheral blood was collected.

The CDR3 extends over 13 amino acids. Germline lookup yields CDR1 SGHKS and CDR2 YYEKEE (reference sequence). Between the trimmed V and J ends, which lost 6 bases and 3 bases, there was a span of 12 bases. RNA transcripts served as the template for amplifying TCR beta CDR3 regions. First-round RT-PCR of the TCR CDR3 relied on the HTBI primer set. TCRdb re-analysed the multiplex PCR reads in MiXCR, keeping a single row per CDR3 protein. This table holds about 640,000 distinct CDR3 sequences, more than 20% found once. Overall study findings and caveats: Ophthalmopathy onset followed model prediction by a median approximately seven months. Appearing also in blood were most of the thyroid clonotypes expanded above 0.001.

In the case of this clonotype: The target antigen is unknown.

J is TRBJ1-2 and V is TRBV5-5, with TRBD1 as a possible D gene (5 bases). This clonotype was sampled from a man aged 25 to 40 with Graves' ophthalmopathy. Sequenced sample: blood. The CDR3 DNA reads TGTGCCAGCACCCTCGGGACGGACTATGGCTACACCTTC. Its protein product is CASTLGTDYGYTF.